This paragraph reports one T cell receptor (beta chain). Germline assignment: CDR1 SGHTA and CDR2 FQGNSA. V gave up 4 bases and J gave up 7 bases, with 11 bases separating them. The CDR3 contains 13 residues. This entry belongs to a study of shared clonotypes between healthy human individuals. Study-wide context: There were three CD4 naive, three CD4 memory, two CD8 naive and one CD8 memory plates per donor.

The authors divided CD4+ cells into CD45RA+ naive and CD45RA-negative memory subsets. Some 30,000 T cell genomes (roughly 220 ng DNA) went into each sorted-subset replicate. Profiling relied on immunoSEQ multiplex PCR, and the TCRdb table lists in-frame clones only, not all of them. The profile covers 1.6 million or so clones, with just under 99% appearing a single time and about 0.34% taken by the ten largest. The sequence derives from a man aged 30-40 years in good health. The sample comprised naive CD4+ T cells sorted from blood. Regarding subset: CD45RA+ positively selected. The chain combines TRBV7-2 with TRBJ1-5; D gene uncertain. The CDR3 spells CASSWERFQPQHF. The CDR3 nucleotides are TGTGCCAGCAGCTGGGAAAGGTTCCAGCCCCAGCATTTT.